Detailed here is one TCR beta chain. The entry originates in a study of blood T cells in healthy people across ages. Peripheral blood, approximately 10 milliliters per donor, was collected. A J-beta primer mix and a sample-barcoded 5' primer were used in a second PCR of roughly 7 to 12 cycles. TCRdb re-analysed the 5' RACE reads in MiXCR, keeping a single row per CDR3 protein. Of roughly 1,500,000 distinct CDR3 sequences in the sample, roughly 45% are singletons; the top ten hold under 8%. Sequenced sample: blood. This clonotype originated in a woman under 30 in good health.

The CDR3 sequence is CASSLGERRNEQYF. The CDR3 DNA is TGTGCCAGCAGCTTAGGGGAGAGGAGGAATGAGCAGTACTTC. The chain joins TRBV7-9 to TRBJ2-5; a weak D match, TRBD2 (5 bases). Deletions cut 1 base from V and 11 bases from J, with 17 bases between. The CDR3 covers 14 residues. The germline CDR1 and CDR2 sequences are SEHNR and FQNEAQ (reference sequence).